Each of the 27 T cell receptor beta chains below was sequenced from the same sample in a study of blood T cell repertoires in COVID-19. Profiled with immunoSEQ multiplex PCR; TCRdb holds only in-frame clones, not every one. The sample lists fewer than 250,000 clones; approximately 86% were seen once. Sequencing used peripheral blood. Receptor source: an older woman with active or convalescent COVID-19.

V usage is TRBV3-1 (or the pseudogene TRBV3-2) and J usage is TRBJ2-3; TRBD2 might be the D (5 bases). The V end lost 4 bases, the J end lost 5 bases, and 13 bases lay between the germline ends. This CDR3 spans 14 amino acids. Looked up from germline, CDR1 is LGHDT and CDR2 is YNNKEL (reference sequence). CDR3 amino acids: CASSPEGAIDTQYF. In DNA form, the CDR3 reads TGTGCCAGCAGCCCCGAGGGAGCTATAGATACGCAGTATTTT.

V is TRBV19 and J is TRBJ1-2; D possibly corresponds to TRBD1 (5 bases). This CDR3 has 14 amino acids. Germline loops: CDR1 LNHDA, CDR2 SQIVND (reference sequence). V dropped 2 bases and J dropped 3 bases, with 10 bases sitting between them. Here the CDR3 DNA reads TGTGCCAGTAGTATACAGGGAAACGACTATGGCTACACCTTC. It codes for CASSIQGNDYGYTF.

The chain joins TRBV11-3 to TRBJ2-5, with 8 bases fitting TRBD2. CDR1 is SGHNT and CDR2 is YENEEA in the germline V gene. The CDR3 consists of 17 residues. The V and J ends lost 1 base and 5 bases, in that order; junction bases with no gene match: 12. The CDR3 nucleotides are TGTGCCAGCAGCTTAGTAGCCGCAGCGGGAGACGGGGAGACCCAGTACTTC. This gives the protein CASSLVAAAGDGETQYF.

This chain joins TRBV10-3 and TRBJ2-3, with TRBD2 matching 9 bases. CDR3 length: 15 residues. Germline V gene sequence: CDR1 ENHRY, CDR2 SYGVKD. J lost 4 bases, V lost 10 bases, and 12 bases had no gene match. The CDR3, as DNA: TGTGCCACCGTTAATAGCGGGGGTCCGGCAGATACGCAGTATTTT. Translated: CATVNSGGPADTQYF.

CDR3 bases: TGTGCCAGCTCACCGGGACAGGGTGTCGGGGAGCTGTTTTTT. This gives the protein CASSPGQGVGELFF. The chain couples TRBV18 to TRBJ2-2; TRBD1 matches at 9 bases. The V gene's germline CDR1 is KGHSH and CDR2 LQKENI. V lost 3 bases, J lost 7 bases, and 3 bases stayed unmatched. The CDR3 totals 14 residues.

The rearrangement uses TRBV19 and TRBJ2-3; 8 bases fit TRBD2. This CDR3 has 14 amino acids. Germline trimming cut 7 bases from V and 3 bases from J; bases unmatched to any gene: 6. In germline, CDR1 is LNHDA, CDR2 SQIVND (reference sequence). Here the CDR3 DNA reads TGTGCCAGTAAAGCTGCGGGAGGAACAGATACGCAGTATTTT. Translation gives CASKAAGGTDTQYF. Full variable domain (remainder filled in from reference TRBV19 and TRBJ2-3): DGGITQSPKYLFRKEGQNVTLSCEQNLNHDAMYWYRQDPGQGLRLIYYSQIVNDFQKGDIAEGYSVSREKKESFPLTVTSAQKNPTAFYLCASKAAGGTDTQYFGPGTRLTVL.

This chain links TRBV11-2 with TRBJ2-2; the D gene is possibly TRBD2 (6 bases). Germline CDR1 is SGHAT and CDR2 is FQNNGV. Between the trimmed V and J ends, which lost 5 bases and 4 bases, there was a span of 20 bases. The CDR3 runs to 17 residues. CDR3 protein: CASSPPLASELTGELFF. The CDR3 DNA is TGTGCCAGCAGCCCCCCCCTCGCTAGCGAACTCACCGGGGAGCTGTTTTTT.

The CDR3 DNA reads as TGTGCCAGCAGTACGCCCAGAGGCACCGGGGAGCTGTTTTTT. It specifies CASSTPRGTGELFF. The chain combines TRBV6-5 with TRBJ2-2; D not certain. The CDR3 extends over 14 amino acids. Germline lookup yields CDR1 MNHEY and CDR2 SVGAGI. Trimming shortened V by 5 bases and J by 4 bases, and 11 bases separated the two germline ends.

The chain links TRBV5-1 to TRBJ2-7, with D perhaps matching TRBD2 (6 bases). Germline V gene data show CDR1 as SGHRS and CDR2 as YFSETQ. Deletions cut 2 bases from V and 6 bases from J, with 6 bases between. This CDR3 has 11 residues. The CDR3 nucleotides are TGCGCCAGCAGCTTCGGGGGCGAGCAGTACTTC. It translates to CASSFGGEQYF.

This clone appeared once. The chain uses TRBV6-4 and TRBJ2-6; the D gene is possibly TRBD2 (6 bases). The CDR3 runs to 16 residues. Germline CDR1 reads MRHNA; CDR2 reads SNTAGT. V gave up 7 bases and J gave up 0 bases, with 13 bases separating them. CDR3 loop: CASTRDGGSGANVLTF. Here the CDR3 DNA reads TGTGCCAGCACTCGGGACGGGGGCTCTGGGGCCAACGTCCTGACTTTC.

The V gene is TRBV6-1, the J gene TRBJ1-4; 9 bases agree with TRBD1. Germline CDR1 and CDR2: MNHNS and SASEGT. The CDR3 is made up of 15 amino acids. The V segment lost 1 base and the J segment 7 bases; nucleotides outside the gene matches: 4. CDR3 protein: CASSEGTGVSEKLFF. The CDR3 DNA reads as TGTGCCAGCAGTGAAGGGACAGGGGTTAGTGAAAAACTGTTTTTT.

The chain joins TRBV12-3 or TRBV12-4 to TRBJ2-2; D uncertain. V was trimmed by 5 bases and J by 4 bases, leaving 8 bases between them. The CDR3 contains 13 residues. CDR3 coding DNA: TGTGCCAGCAGTAGTTTCGGCACCGGGGAGCTGTTTTTT. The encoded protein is CASSSFGTGELFF.

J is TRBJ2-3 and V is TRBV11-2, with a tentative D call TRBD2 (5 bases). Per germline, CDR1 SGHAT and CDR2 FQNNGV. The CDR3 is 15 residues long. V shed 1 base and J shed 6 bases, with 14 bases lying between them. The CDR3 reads CASSLVGKGADTQYF. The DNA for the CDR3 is TGTGCCAGCAGCTTAGTTGGTAAGGGAGCGGATACGCAGTATTTT.

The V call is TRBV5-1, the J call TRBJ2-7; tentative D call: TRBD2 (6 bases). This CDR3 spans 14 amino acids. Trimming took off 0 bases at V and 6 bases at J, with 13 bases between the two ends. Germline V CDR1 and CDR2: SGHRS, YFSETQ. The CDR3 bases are TGCGCCAGCAGCTTGGCGGGACTCCTCTCCGAGCAGTACGTC. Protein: CASSLAGLLSEQYV.

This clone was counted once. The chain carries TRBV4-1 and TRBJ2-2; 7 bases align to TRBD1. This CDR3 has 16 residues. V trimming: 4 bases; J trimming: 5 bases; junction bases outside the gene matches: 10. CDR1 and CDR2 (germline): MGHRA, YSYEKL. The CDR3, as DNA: TGCGCCAGCAGCCGCGATTGGGGACAGTCAACCGGGGAGCTGTTTTTT. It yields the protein CASSRDWGQSTGELFF.

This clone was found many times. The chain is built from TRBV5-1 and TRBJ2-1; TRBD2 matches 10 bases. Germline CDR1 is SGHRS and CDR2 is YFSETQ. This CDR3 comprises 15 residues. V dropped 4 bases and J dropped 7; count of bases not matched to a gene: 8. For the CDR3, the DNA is TGCGCCAGCAGCCAAACTAGCGGGATCATTAATGAGCAGTTCTTC. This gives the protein CASSQTSGIINEQFF.

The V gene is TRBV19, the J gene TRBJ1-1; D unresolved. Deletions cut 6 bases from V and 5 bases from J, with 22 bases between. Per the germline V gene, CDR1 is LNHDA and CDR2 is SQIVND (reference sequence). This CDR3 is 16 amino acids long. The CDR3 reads CASSPGYVTRSTEAFF. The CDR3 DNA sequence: TGTGCCAGTAGCCCAGGCTACGTTACTCGCTCAACTGAAGCTTTCTTT.

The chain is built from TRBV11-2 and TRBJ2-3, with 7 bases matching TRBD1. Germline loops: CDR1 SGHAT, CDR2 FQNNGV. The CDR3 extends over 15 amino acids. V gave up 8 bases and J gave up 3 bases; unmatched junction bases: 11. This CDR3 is CASFHRGQTTDTQYF. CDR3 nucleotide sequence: TGTGCCAGCTTTCACCGGGGACAGACAACAGATACGCAGTATTTT.

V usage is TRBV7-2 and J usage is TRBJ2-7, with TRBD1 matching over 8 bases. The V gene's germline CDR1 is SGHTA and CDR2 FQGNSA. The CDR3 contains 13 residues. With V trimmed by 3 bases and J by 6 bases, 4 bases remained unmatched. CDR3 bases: TGTGCCAGCAGCTTGGACAGGGCGGGCGAGCAGTACGTC. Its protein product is CASSLDRAGEQYV.

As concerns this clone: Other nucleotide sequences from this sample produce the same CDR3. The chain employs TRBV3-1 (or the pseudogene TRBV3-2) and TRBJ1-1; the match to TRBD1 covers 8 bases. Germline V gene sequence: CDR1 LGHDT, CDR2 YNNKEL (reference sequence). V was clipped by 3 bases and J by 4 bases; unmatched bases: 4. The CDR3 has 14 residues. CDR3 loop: CASSQGTGSTEAFF. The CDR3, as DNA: TGTGCCAGCAGCCAGGGGACAGGAAGCACTGAAGCTTTCTTT.

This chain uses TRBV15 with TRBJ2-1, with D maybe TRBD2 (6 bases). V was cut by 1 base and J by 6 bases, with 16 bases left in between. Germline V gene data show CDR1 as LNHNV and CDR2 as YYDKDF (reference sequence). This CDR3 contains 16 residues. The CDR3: CATSRGGAGMGNEQFF. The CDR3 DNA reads TGTGCCACCAGCAGAGGTGGGGCGGGGATGGGCAATGAGCAGTTCTTC.

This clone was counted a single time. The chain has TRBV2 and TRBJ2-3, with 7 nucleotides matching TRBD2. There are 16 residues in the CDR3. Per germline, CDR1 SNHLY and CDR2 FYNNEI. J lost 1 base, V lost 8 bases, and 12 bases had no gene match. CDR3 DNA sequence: TGTGCCAGCCTCCCGGGGGGTCGGTGGGGCACAGATACGCAGTATTTT. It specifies CASLPGGRWGTDTQYF.

CDR3: CAISTGTVNTEAFF. CDR3 coding DNA: TGTGCCATCAGCACCGGGACAGTGAACACTGAAGCTTTCTTT. The chain carries TRBV10-3 and TRBJ1-1; 7 bases line up with TRBD1. The CDR3 totals 14 residues. V shed 6 bases and J 0 bases; nucleotides not matched to a gene: 4. CDR1 is ENHRY, CDR2 SYGVKD, per germline.

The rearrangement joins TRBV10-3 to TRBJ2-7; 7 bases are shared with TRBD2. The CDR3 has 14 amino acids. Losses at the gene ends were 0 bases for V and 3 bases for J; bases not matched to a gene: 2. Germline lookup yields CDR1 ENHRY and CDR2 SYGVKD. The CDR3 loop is CAISESAGVYEQYV. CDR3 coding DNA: TGTGCCATCAGTGAGTCGGCGGGGGTCTACGAGCAGTACGTC.

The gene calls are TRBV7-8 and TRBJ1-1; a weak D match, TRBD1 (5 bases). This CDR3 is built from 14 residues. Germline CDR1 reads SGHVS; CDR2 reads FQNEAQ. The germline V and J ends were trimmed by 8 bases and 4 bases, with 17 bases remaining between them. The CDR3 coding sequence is TGTGCCAGCGGCTCAGGTGGGGGGACCACTGAAGCTTTCTTT. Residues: CASGSGGGTTEAFF.

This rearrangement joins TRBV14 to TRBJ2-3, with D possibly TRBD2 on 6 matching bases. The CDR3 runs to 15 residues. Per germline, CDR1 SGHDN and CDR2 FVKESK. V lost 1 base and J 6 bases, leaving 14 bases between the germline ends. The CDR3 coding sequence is TGTGCCAGCAGCCAAGGTGGACCGGGACTTGATACGCAGTATTTT. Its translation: CASSQGGPGLDTQYF.

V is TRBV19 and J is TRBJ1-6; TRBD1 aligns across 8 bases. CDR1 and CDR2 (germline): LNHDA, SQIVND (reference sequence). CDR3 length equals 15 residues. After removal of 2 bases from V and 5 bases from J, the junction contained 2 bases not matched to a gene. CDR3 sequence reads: CASSISDRDNSPLHF. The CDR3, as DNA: TGTGCCAGTAGTATATCGGACAGGGATAATTCACCCCTCCACTTT. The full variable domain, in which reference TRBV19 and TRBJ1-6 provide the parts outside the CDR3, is DGGITQSPKYLFRKEGQNVTLSCEQNLNHDAMYWYRQDPGQGLRLIYYSQIVNDFQKGDIAEGYSVSREKKESFPLTVTSAQKNPTAFYLCASSISDRDNSPLHFGNGTRLTVT.